This is a list of T cell receptor beta chains from one sample in a study of T cell responses to AZD1222 COVID-19 vaccine. Profiled with immunoSEQ multiplex PCR; TCRdb holds only in-frame clones, not every one. The table includes under 75,000 clones, approximately 81% detected once. The material sequenced was peripheral blood, taken on day 0 of AZD1222 vaccination. The receptors here all came from an adult in good health. Both conserved end residues are part of each CDR3.

CDR3 length: 15
J gene: TRBJ2-7
V gene: TRBV9
CDR3 protein: CASSVGLAGAYEQYF

CDR3 length: 13
J gene: TRBJ2-1
V gene: TRBV12-3/TRBV12-4
CDR3 protein: CASSLPGWDEQFF

CDR3 length: 13
J gene: TRBJ1-1
V gene: TRBV5-4
CDR3 protein: CASSLAANTEAFF

CDR3 length: 12
J gene: TRBJ1-2
V gene: TRBV12-3/TRBV12-4
CDR3 protein: CASRPGGGGYTF

CDR3 length: 11
J gene: TRBJ2-3
V gene: TRBV29-1
CDR3 protein: CSSRQGDTQYF

CDR3 length: 12
J gene: TRBJ2-7
V gene: TRBV2
CDR3 protein: CAGFGGTYEQYF

CDR3 length: 14
J gene: TRBJ1-1
V gene: TRBV9
CDR3 protein: CASSAGRVNTEAFF

CDR3 length: 12
J gene: TRBJ1-1
V gene: TRBV28
CDR3 protein: CASSLDPVKAFF

CDR3 length: 12
J gene: TRBJ1-2
V gene: TRBV29-1
CDR3 protein: CSVLGQVGGYTF

CDR3 length: 11
J gene: TRBJ1-1
V gene: TRBV4-1
CDR3 protein: CASSQGSEAFF

CDR3 length: 13
J gene: TRBJ1-4
V gene: TRBV6-6
CDR3 protein: CASSPGYNEKLFF

CDR3 length: 14
J gene: TRBJ2-7
V gene: TRBV18
CDR3 protein: CASSGSGGSYEQYF

CDR3 length: 21
J gene: TRBJ2-4
V gene: TRBV1
CDR3 protein: CTSSPRPEAGGEETAKNIQYF

CDR3 length: 14
J gene: TRBJ2-1
V gene: TRBV2
CDR3 protein: CASSRDSSYNEQFF

CDR3 length: 16
J gene: TRBJ2-2
V gene: TRBV7-3
CDR3 protein: CASSIPGPGGTGELFF

CDR3 length: 13
J gene: TRBJ1-6
V gene: TRBV4-1
CDR3 protein: CASSQVPWSPLHF

CDR3 length: 14
J gene: TRBJ1-4
V gene: TRBV7-9
CDR3 protein: CASSLGGINEKLFF

CDR3 length: 15
J gene: TRBJ1-6
V gene: TRBV28
CDR3 protein: CASSLRLGGNSPLHF

CDR3 length: 17
J gene: TRBJ2-2
V gene: TRBV7-6
CDR3 protein: CASSSGGLAGGYGELFF

CDR3 length: 16
J gene: TRBJ2-4
V gene: TRBV19
CDR3 protein: CASSISDFGAKNIQYF

CDR3 length: 13
J gene: TRBJ2-1
V gene: TRBV27
CDR3 protein: CASGDILHNEQFF

CDR3 length: 15
J gene: TRBJ1-1
V gene: TRBV5-1
CDR3 protein: CASSLTPGGVTEAFF